Listed here are 29 T cell receptor beta chains from one sample, sequenced in a study of OX40 agonist ivuxolimab in advanced cancers. TCRdb's table, derived via immunoSEQ multiplex PCR, lists solely in-frame clones and lacks some. The sample has tens of thousands of clones, 75% to 90% seen once; the top ten hold 18%. The sequences come from CD4+ or CD8+ T cells sorted from blood, collected in a trial of the OX40 agonist ivuxolimab. These receptors all stem from an adult with an advanced solid tumor such as melanoma, head and neck, liver or kidney cancer.

The J gene is TRBJ2-7, the V gene TRBV6-5; unclear D gene. V was shortened by 8 bases and J by 0 bases, with 11 bases between the two germline ends. The V gene's germline CDR1 is MNHEY and CDR2 SVGAGI. The length of the CDR3 is 13 residues. The CDR3 nucleotides are TGTGCCAGCTCAGAAGGTTCCTCCTACGAGCAGTACTTC. Amino acids: CASSEGSSYEQYF.

The chain recombines TRBV14 with TRBJ2-1, with D uncertain. Germline lookup yields CDR1 SGHDN and CDR2 FVKESK. This CDR3 is 12 amino acids long. V shed 4 bases and J shed 5 bases, with 6 bases lying between them. The CDR3 is CASSPKHNEQFF. The CDR3 nucleotides read TGTGCCAGCAGCCCGAAACACAATGAGCAGTTCTTC.

The chain couples TRBV7-9 to TRBJ2-5; D call uncertain. Germline-derived CDR1 and CDR2 are SEHNR and FQNEAQ (reference sequence). The length of the CDR3 is 15 residues. Trimming pared 4 bases from V and 5 bases from J, leaving 17 bases between. The chain's CDR3 is CASSWEDGLGETQYF. The CDR3 nucleotides are TGTGCCAGCAGCTGGGAAGACGGCCTCGGGGAGACCCAGTACTTC.

The rearrangement links TRBV19 to TRBJ2-7; the match to TRBD2 covers 9 bases. J lost 0 bases, V lost 5 bases, and 5 bases had no gene match. Per the germline V gene, CDR1 is LNHDA and CDR2 is SQIVND (reference sequence). The CDR3 loop spans 15 amino acids. The CDR3: CASSGTSWGSYEQYF. The CDR3, as DNA: TGTGCCAGTAGTGGGACTAGCTGGGGCTCCTACGAGCAGTACTTC.

The chain carries TRBV27 and TRBJ2-5; TRBD2 matches 8 bases. J lost 4 bases, V lost 5 bases, and 6 bases had no gene match. CDR3 length: 14 residues. Germline assignment: CDR1 MNHEY and CDR2 SMNVEV (reference sequence). The CDR3 nucleotides read TGTGCCAGCAGTCCAACTACTAGCGGAGAGACCCAGTACTTC. The encoded protein is CASSPTTSGETQYF.

The V gene is TRBV10-3, the J gene TRBJ2-7; TRBD1 might be the D (6 bases). Trimming took off 6 bases at V and 3 bases at J, with 6 bases between the two ends. This CDR3 comprises 11 residues. Germline V CDR1 and CDR2: ENHRY, SYGVKD. CDR3 DNA sequence: TGTGCCATCAGCAGGGGCTACGAGCAGTACTTC. Translating it yields CAISRGYEQYF.

The rearrangement links TRBV19 to TRBJ2-7, with D perhaps matching TRBD1 (6 bases). This CDR3 spans 13 amino acids. Trimming stripped 3 bases from V and 2 bases from J, with 8 bases between. The germline gives CDR1 LNHDA, CDR2 SQIVND (reference sequence). The CDR3 loop is CASSMQGPYEQYF. In DNA form, the CDR3 reads TGTGCCAGTAGTATGCAGGGGCCCTACGAGCAGTACTTC.

In this sample, this clone turned up once. The V call is TRBV5-6, the J call TRBJ2-1; weak D call: TRBD2 (6 bases). Germline CDR1 reads SGHDT; CDR2 reads YYEEEE. The CDR3 runs 14 residues. V lost 0 bases to trimming and J lost 2 bases, with 6 bases between them. The CDR3 loop is CASSLASAYNEQFF. The CDR3 DNA reads as TGTGCCAGCAGCTTGGCTAGCGCCTACAATGAGCAGTTCTTC. Filled out from reference TRBV5-6 and TRBJ2-1, the complete variable domain reads DAGVTQSPTHLIKTRGQQVTLRCSPKSGHDTVSWYQQALGQGPQFIFQYYEEEERQRGNFPDRFSGHQFPNYSSELNVNALLLGDSALYLCASSLASAYNEQFFGPGTRLTVL.

The rearrangement links TRBV7-9 to TRBJ1-2; D may be TRBD1 (6 bases). The CDR3 has 15 residues. Per germline, CDR1 SEHNR and CDR2 FQNEAQ (reference sequence). V shed 5 bases and J shed 2 bases, with 15 bases lying between them. CDR3 nucleotides: TGTGCCAGCAGCACCGGGACAACGCTCAACTATGGCTACACCTTC. This translates into CASSTGTTLNYGYTF.

The V and J genes are TRBV29-1 and TRBJ2-7, with TRBD1 identical over 7 bases. The J call is doubtful: the DNA matches TRBJ2-1 better. Germline V lookup: CDR1 SQVTM, CDR2 ANQGSEA. The CDR3 loop spans 14 amino acids. CDR3 nucleotides: TGCAGCGTTGAAGACGGTTACAGGGGCAATGAGCAGTTCTTC. Translating gives CSVEDGYRGNEQFF.

The chain links TRBV2 to TRBJ1-1; maybe TRBD1 (6 bases). From germline, CDR1 is SNHLY and CDR2 FYNNEI. This CDR3 is 13 amino acids long. Trimming pared 6 bases from V and 3 bases from J, leaving 11 bases between. As DNA, the CDR3 is TGTGCCAGCAGCGTACCAGGGGACACTGAAGCTTTCTTT. Translation gives CASSVPGDTEAFF.

The chain links TRBV7-8 to TRBJ1-3; D remains unclear. Deletions cut 3 bases from V and 8 bases from J, with 20 bases between. CDR1 and CDR2 from the germline V gene are SGHVS and FQNEAQ. The CDR3 is 16 amino acids. The CDR3 here is CASSLSGVKGRDTIYF. Written as DNA, the CDR3 is TGTGCCAGCAGCTTGTCCGGGGTAAAGGGTCGGGACACCATATATTTT.

This chain uses TRBV10-2 with TRBJ2-1; TRBD2 agrees at 14 bases. The trim removed 4 bases at V and 0 bases at J, leaving 2 bases unmatched. Germline assignment: CDR1 WSHSY and CDR2 SAAADI. The CDR3 has 17 residues. CDR3 region: CASSGGTSGSSYNEQFF. The CDR3 DNA follows: TGCGCCAGCAGTGGAGGGACTAGCGGGAGCTCCTACAATGAGCAGTTCTTC.

This rearrangement joins TRBV7-6 to TRBJ1-1, with 10 bases that match TRBD1. V was pared by 5 bases and J by 4 bases, with 7 bases of the junction left unmatched. CDR3 length: 15 amino acids. Germline assignment: CDR1 SGHVS and CDR2 FNYEAQ. CDR3 loop: CASSPGTGVGTEAFF. The CDR3 DNA is TGTGCCAGCAGCCCAGGGACAGGGGTTGGCACTGAAGCTTTCTTT.

V and J are TRBV4-3 and TRBJ2-7; the match to TRBD2 covers 8 bases. This CDR3 is 15 amino acids long. The germline gives CDR1 LGHNA, CDR2 YSLEER. V dropped 3 bases and J dropped 2; count of bases not matched to a gene: 6. The CDR3 sequence is CASSHISGGPYEQYF. The CDR3 DNA reads as TGCGCCAGCAGCCACATTTCGGGAGGGCCCTACGAGCAGTACTTC.

This chain joins TRBV7-9 and TRBJ2-5; D could derive from TRBD1 or TRBD2 (6 bases each). Germline values: CDR1 SEHNR, CDR2 FQNEAQ (reference sequence). Trimming took 1 base from V and 5 from J, leaving 14 bases between them. This CDR3 is 15 amino acids long. DNA of the CDR3: TGTGCCAGCAGCTTAGTACAGGGAGGCTGGGAGACCCAGTACTTC. Residues: CASSLVQGGWETQYF. Combining the CDR3 with reference TRBV7-9 and TRBJ2-5 gives the whole variable domain DTGVSQNPRHKITKRGQNVTFRCDPISEHNRLYWYRQTLGQGPEFLTYFQNEAQLEKSRLLSDRFSAERPKGSFSTLEIQRTEQGDSAMYLCASSLVQGGWETQYFGPGTRLLVL.

Turning to this clone: The sample carries other DNA sequences with the same CDR3. V usage is TRBV5-6 and J usage is TRBJ2-7; D ambiguous. The CDR3 length is 12 residues. V lost 1 base and J 4 bases, leaving 6 bases between the germline ends. Looked up from germline, CDR1 is SGHDT and CDR2 is YYEEEE. CDR3 nucleotide sequence: TGTGCCAGCAGCTTGAGTAGTTACGAGCAGTACTTC. Translation: CASSLSSYEQYF.

V gene TRBV13 combines with J gene TRBJ2-1; D uncertain. This CDR3 has 13 residues. CDR1 and CDR2 (germline): PRHDT, FYEKMQ (reference sequence). Deletions cut 4 bases from V and 0 bases from J, with 4 bases between. The CDR3 DNA follows: TGTGCCAGCAGCTCGAGCTCCTACAATGAGCAGTTCTTC. Amino acid sequence: CASSSSSYNEQFF.

The V gene is TRBV27, the J gene TRBJ2-7; D perhaps matches TRBD1 (6 bases). The V end was cut by 8 bases, the J end by 2 bases, with 10 bases between. CDR1 is MNHEY, CDR2 SMNVEV, per germline (reference sequence). This CDR3 comprises 12 residues. The CDR3 here is CASRDNTYEQYF. CDR3 coding DNA: TGTGCCAGCCGGGACAATACCTACGAGCAGTACTTC.

The V and J genes are TRBV6-5 and TRBJ2-7, with TRBD1 matching over 7 bases. V gave up 2 bases and J gave up 2 bases; unmatched junction bases: 6. Germline V gene lookup returns CDR1 MNHEY and CDR2 SVGAGI. This CDR3 has 15 amino acids. The CDR3 nucleotides are TGTGCCAGCAGTTACGTCCCGACAGGGACCTACGAGCAGTACTTC. Translation: CASSYVPTGTYEQYF.

The rearrangement joins TRBV11-2 to TRBJ2-1, with 10 bases matching TRBD2. Germline V gives CDR1 SGHAT, CDR2 FQNNGV. The CDR3 is 13 amino acids. The ends lost 4 bases at V and 9 bases at J; junction bases unmatched: 3. CDR3 coding DNA: TGTGCCAGCAGCTGGTTAGCGGGAGGTGAGCAGTTCTTC. Its protein product is CASSWLAGGEQFF.

This clone is medium-sized (0.01 to 0.1%) within its sample. The rearrangement uses TRBV7-9 and TRBJ2-7; D possibly corresponds to TRBD1 (6 bases). V was shortened by 5 bases and J by 4 bases, with 9 bases between the two germline ends. CDR3 size: 12 residues. Per the germline V gene, CDR1 is SEHNR and CDR2 is FQNEAQ (reference sequence). DNA for the CDR3: TGTGCCAGCAGCCCAACAGGGTACGAGCAGTACTTC. It translates to CASSPTGYEQYF.

CDR3 coding DNA: TGTGCCAGCAGTTTATCCGGAAACAGGCTTCCCTACTACGAGCAGTACTTC. This gives the protein CASSLSGNRLPYYEQYF. The chain joins TRBV27 to TRBJ2-7, with D maybe TRBD1 (5 bases). CDR3 length equals 17 residues. The V end was cut by 0 bases, the J end by 3 bases, with 18 bases between. Germline V gene data show CDR1 as MNHEY and CDR2 as SMNVEV (reference sequence).

The rearrangement uses TRBV30 and TRBJ2-7; D assignment may be TRBD1 or TRBD2 (5 bases each). The CDR3 contains 13 residues. Germline-derived CDR1 and CDR2 are GTSNPN and SVGIG (reference sequence). Deletions cut 3 bases from V and 2 bases from J, with 11 bases between. The CDR3 nucleotides are TGTGCCTGGAGCGGGGACGGACCCTACGAGCAGTACTTC. Translation gives CAWSGDGPYEQYF.

This rearrangement joins TRBV9 to TRBJ2-7, with TRBD2 matching over 7 bases. Looked up from germline, CDR1 is SGDLS and CDR2 is YYNGEE. V was clipped by 0 bases and J by 1 base; unmatched bases: 4. This CDR3 has 15 residues. CDR3 in amino acids: CASSVEASGSYEQYF. The CDR3 nucleotides are TGTGCCAGCAGCGTAGAGGCTAGCGGATCCTACGAGCAGTACTTC.

The V and J genes are TRBV28 and TRBJ2-6, with 9 bases fitting TRBD1. Trimming cost V 2 bases and J 0 bases; bases outside gene matches: 5. The length of the CDR3 is 18 residues. In germline, CDR1 is MDHEN, CDR2 SYDVKM. CDR3 residues: CASSLTGGGLSGANVLTF. The CDR3 DNA is TGTGCCAGCAGTTTAACAGGGGGCGGCCTCTCTGGGGCCAACGTCCTGACTTTC.

This sequence joins TRBV7-3 and TRBJ2-7, with D tentatively TRBD2 (7 bases). V was pared by 2 bases and J by 5 bases, with 10 bases between. This CDR3 spans 13 amino acids. Germline CDR1 and CDR2: SGHTA and FQGTGA. The CDR3 loop is CASSLSGGHEQYF. The CDR3 region has the DNA TGTGCCAGCAGCTTATCGGGGGGCCACGAGCAGTACTTC.

The chain links TRBV7-9 to TRBJ2-2; 9 bases map to TRBD1. The J segment lost 2 bases and the V segment lost 5 bases, leaving 3 bases of the junction unmatched. Germline CDR1 SEHNR, CDR2 FQNEAQ (reference sequence). The CDR3 totals 15 residues. The CDR3 DNA reads TGTGCCAGCAGCGAGGGACAGGGCAACACCGGGGAGCTGTTTTTT. Protein sequence: CASSEGQGNTGELFF.

V gene TRBV7-8 combines with J gene TRBJ2-2, with 8 bases that match TRBD1. V shed 4 bases and J 4 bases; nucleotides not matched to a gene: 5. The length of the CDR3 is 15 residues. The germline gives CDR1 SGHVS, CDR2 FQNEAQ. Here the CDR3 DNA reads TGTGCCAGCAGCTCCCACAGGGGGACCACCGGGGAGCTGTTTTTT. This codes for CASSSHRGTTGELFF. Variable domain in full (rest from reference TRBV7-8 and TRBJ2-2): GAGVSQSPRYKVAKRGQDVALRCDPISGHVSLFWYQQALGQGPEFLTYFQNEAQLDKSGLPSDRFFAERPEGSVSTLKIQRTQQEDSAVYLCASSSHRGTTGELFFGEGSRLTVL.